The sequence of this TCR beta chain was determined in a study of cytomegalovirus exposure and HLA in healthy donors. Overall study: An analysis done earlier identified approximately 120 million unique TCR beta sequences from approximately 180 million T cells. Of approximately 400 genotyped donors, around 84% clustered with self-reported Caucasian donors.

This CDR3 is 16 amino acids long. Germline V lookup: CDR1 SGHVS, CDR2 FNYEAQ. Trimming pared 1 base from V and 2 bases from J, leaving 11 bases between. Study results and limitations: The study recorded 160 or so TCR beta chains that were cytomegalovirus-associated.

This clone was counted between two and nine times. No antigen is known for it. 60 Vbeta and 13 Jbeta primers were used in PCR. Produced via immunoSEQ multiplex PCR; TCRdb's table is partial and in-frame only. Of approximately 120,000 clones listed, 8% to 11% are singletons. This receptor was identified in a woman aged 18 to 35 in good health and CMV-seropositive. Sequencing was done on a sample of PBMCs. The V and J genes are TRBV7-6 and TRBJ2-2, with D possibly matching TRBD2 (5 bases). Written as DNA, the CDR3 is TGTGCCAGCAGCTTAGTATCCGGGGTCAACACCGGGGAGCTGTTTTTT. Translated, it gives CASSLVSGVNTGELFF. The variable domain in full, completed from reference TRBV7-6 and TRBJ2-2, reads GAGVSQSPRYKVTKRGQDVALRCDPISGHVSLYWYRQALGQGPEFLTYFNYEAQQDKSGLPNDRFSAERPEGSISTLTIQRTEQRDSAMYRCASSLVSGVNTGELFFGEGSRLTVL.